The T cell receptor (beta chain) described here comes from a study of Ad26.COV2.S vaccination and SARS-CoV-2 variants (dated by TCRdb to 2020 to 2023). Looking at the study overall: Vaccine-arm donors were drawn from COV1001, a multicentre, randomized, double-blind, placebo-controlled phase I-IIa trial of Ad26.COV2.S in healthy adults. Trial participants were randomized into five groups of five, in which low-dose or high-dose Ad26.COV2.S was given once or twice, or placebo was given on both occasions. TCRbeta repertoire sequencing was used to assess the specificity and breadth of SARS-CoV-2-reactive T cell receptors after Ad26.COV2.S vaccination. Investigators remained blinded to trial group allocation during experiments and outcome assessment. The TCR-sequenced set comprised approximately 30 samples: some 20 Ad26.COV2.S vaccine recipients, 5 placebo recipients and 8 SARS-CoV-2 convalescent individuals. Ad26.COV2.S was administered intramuscularly at 5 x 10^10 or 1 x 10^11 viral particles, either as a single shot or as two shots given 56 days apart.

This specimen's treatment or condition label, per the study, means: some 20 received Ad26.COV2.S at low or high dose, single or two shots; several received placebo; per-sample allocation not given. Repertoires of vaccine and placebo recipients were sequenced from samples taken on day 63 after the first injection. In Cohort 1b, fewer than 30 adults aged 18-55 years were enrolled at a single site in Boston, USA, between 29 July and 7 August 2020. As a vaccine, Ad26.COV2.S was a replication-incompetent adenovirus type 26 vector that expressed a prefusion-stabilized SARS-CoV-2 spike protein derived from the original Wuhan strain. This clone appeared a single time. The target of this receptor is not known. Per-base quality was not reported, and no clone a single base away is much larger than it. TCRbeta CDR3 regions were sequenced with the immunoSEQ Assay. After extraction, genomic DNA underwent amplification by bias-controlled multiplex PCR, followed by high-throughput sequencing. The original methods were these. To quantify the absolute abundance of each unique TCRbeta CDR3 region, sequences were collapsed and filtered. T cell fraction was estimated by normalizing TCRbeta template counts to usable DNA, with usable DNA measured through amplification of reference genes found in all nucleated cells. Repertoire TCRs were annotated as SARS-CoV-2-specific when V gene, CDR3 amino acid sequence and J gene were exactly matched to a known reactive TCR set. The reference SARS-CoV-2 TCR set was derived from MIRA and filtered for enrichment in COVID-19-positive ImmuneCODE repertoires, a step that removed public or cross-reactive TCRs. Using the MIRA antigens, annotated TCRs were further analysed by specific ORF or by position within an ORF. Breadth was defined as the number of annotated unique rearrangements divided by the total number of unique productive rearrangements, and depth was defined as the summed frequency of the annotated unique rearrangements. TCR breadth was compared between groups using two-sided Wilcoxon rank-sum tests. The immuneACCESS repertoire file appears here via TCRdb, limited to in-frame rearrangements. These files lack a portion of the clones; in checked studies, under half of the deficit traces to unresolved V genes, and the cause of the others is not known. The D gene and trimming were derived from the DNA, and the V and J assignments and clone size from that table. For this sample there are 400,000 to 450,000 clones; 80% to 95% appear just once. Under 4.5% of the sample is in the top ten clones.

Overall study results and their limits: After vaccination, substantial breadth of spike-specific CD8+ and CD4+ T cell responses was reported. According to the authors, total T cell responses may have been underestimated by the TCR breadth and depth analyses. The study was not powered for comparison of responses between vaccine doses or regimens. Non-spike TCR breadth was comparable between vaccine and placebo recipients, consistent with the vaccine containing only spike. Ad26.COV2.S recipients had higher spike-specific TCR breadth than placebo recipients (P = 0.0014).

Trimming removed 6 bases from V and 3 bases from J, leaving 18 bases between the germline ends. Including cysteine and phenylalanine, the CDR3 has 15 amino acids. Only the CDR3 part of the read is kept: 45 bases, read in frame from the first base. Via the germline V gene, CDR1 is SNHLY and CDR2 FYNNEI. This receptor chain uses TRBV2 and TRBJ2-7; the D gene identity is not certain. The TCR was taken from a person between 18 and 60 years old who received the Ad26.COV2.S COVID-19 vaccine or a placebo. The sample was peripheral blood, taken in a trial of Ad26.COV2.S vaccine versus placebo. The sequence in DNA is TGTGCCAGCAGCTTAGAGCCCACCGGATTCTACGAGCAGTACTTC. This translates into CASSLEPTGFYEQYF.